This T cell receptor (beta chain) was sequenced for a study of cytomegalovirus exposure and HLA in healthy donors. Looking at the study overall: Earlier, some 170 million T cells were analyzed, and 117 million unique TCR beta sequences were found among them. General study findings and limits: It was only CMV serostatus that was available as immune exposure information.

With regard to this clone: Its antigen is unknown.

CDR1 is SGHKS, CDR2 YYEKEE, per germline (reference sequence). The V gene lost 1 base and the J gene lost 4 bases, with 12 bases spanning the gap. The CDR3 runs to 14 residues. In the PCR, 60 Vbeta and 13 Jbeta primers were used. The data were produced by immunoSEQ multiplex PCR, yet TCRdb's version contains in-frame clones alone and is incomplete. Of under 150,000 clones in the sample, 65% to 80% are singletons; the top ten hold roughly 1.3%. The sequenced material came from PBMCs. The sequence came from a male donor in good health and CMV-seropositive. The chain joins TRBV5-5 to TRBJ2-7; D is undetermined. CDR3 protein: CASSLPLKNYEQYF. In nucleotides, the CDR3 is TGTGCCAGCAGCTTGCCCCTAAAGAATTACGAGCAGTACTTC.